One sample yielded the 18 T cell receptor beta chains listed below, sequenced in a study of cytomegalovirus exposure and HLA in healthy donors. The PCR used 60 Vbeta and 13 Jbeta primers. Assay: immunoSEQ multiplex PCR; the TCRdb copy retains only in-frame clones and omits some. In the table there are under 150,000 clones, approximately 80% of which are singletons. The sequenced material came from PBMCs. The receptors here all came from a woman in her 40s in good health and CMV-seropositive.

This chain joins TRBV28 and TRBJ2-7, with D uncertain. Germline V gene sequence: CDR1 MDHEN, CDR2 SYDVKM. The CDR3 has 12 residues. The V gene lost 7 bases and the J gene lost 2 bases, with 9 bases spanning the gap. CDR3 sequence (DNA): TGTGCCAGCATGACTTCTACCTACGAGCAGTACTTC. This translates into CASMTSTYEQYF.

The J gene is TRBJ2-2, the V gene TRBV5-1; D is ambiguous. V was cut by 1 base and J by 10 bases, with 14 bases left in between. The CDR3 has 14 residues. The germline CDR1 and CDR2 sequences are SGHRS and YFSETQ. This CDR3 reads CASSLLATNEELFF. CDR3 in DNA: TGCGCCAGCAGCTTGTTAGCAACAAACGAGGAGCTGTTTTTT.

This clone showed up just once. The chain joins TRBV10-3 to TRBJ1-3, with D unclear. CDR3 length: 16 amino acids. V was clipped by 6 bases and J by 0 bases, with 15 bases between them. Germline values: CDR1 ENHRY, CDR2 SYGVKD. CDR3 in amino acids: CAIRAGIGPSGNTIYF. The CDR3 bases are TGTGCCATCAGAGCGGGAATCGGGCCCTCTGGAAACACCATATATTTT.

The rearrangement joins TRBV5-1 to TRBJ2-4, with D unclear. The germline CDR1 and CDR2 sequences are SGHRS and YFSETQ. The CDR3 contains 14 residues. V lost 1 base, J lost 7 bases, and 12 bases lay in between. For the CDR3, the DNA is TGCGCCAGCAGCTTGACCCCTCTAGTGAACATTCAGTACTTC. As protein: CASSLTPLVNIQYF.

The V gene is TRBV11-3, the J gene TRBJ2-7; 8 positions agree with TRBD1. In germline, CDR1 is SGHNT, CDR2 YENEEA. CDR3 length: 14 residues. V was clipped by 5 bases and J by 5 bases; unmatched bases: 8. The CDR3 loop reads CASSARQGTHEQYF. CDR3 coding DNA: TGTGCCAGCAGCGCGAGACAGGGGACGCACGAGCAGTACTTC.

This chain joins TRBV25-1 and TRBJ2-3; D is unclear. This CDR3 has 13 residues. Germline loops: CDR1 MGHDK, CDR2 SYGVNS. The V gene lost 6 bases and the J gene lost 0 bases, with 7 bases spanning the gap. The CDR3 region has the DNA TGTGCCAGCAGATTCACTAGCACAGATACGCAGTATTTT. This encodes CASRFTSTDTQYF.

The chain combines TRBV2 with TRBJ1-2, with 9 nucleotides matching TRBD1. Germline V gives CDR1 SNHLY, CDR2 FYNNEI. The trim removed 5 bases at V and 12 bases at J, leaving 10 bases unmatched. This CDR3 has 13 amino acids. CDR3 sequence: CASSWTGDKTDTF. For the CDR3, the DNA is TGTGCCAGCAGTTGGACAGGGGATAAGACGGACACCTTC.

The chain links TRBV6-5 to TRBJ2-5; 8 bases map to TRBD2. The length of the CDR3 is 14 residues. CDR1 and CDR2 from the germline V gene are MNHEY and SVGAGI. After removal of 10 bases from V and 4 bases from J, the junction contained 11 bases not matched to a gene. Here the CDR3 reads CATGGVAGGETQYF. In DNA form, the CDR3 reads TGTGCCACGGGTGGTGTGGCGGGAGGAGAGACCCAGTACTTC.

This chain joins TRBV9 and TRBJ2-3; a possible D gene is TRBD1 (5 bases). Germline V CDR1 and CDR2: SGDLS, YYNGEE. The CDR3 contains 15 residues. Deletions cut 0 bases from V and 6 bases from J, with 14 bases between. The CDR3 DNA is TGTGCCAGCAGCGTAGAGAATAGGGGCAGCGATACGCAGTATTTT. It is translated as CASSVENRGSDTQYF.

This sequence joins TRBV29-1 and TRBJ2-3; D remains ambiguous. The CDR3 consists of 14 residues. The germline gives CDR1 SQVTM, CDR2 ANQGSEA. Between the trimmed V and J ends, which lost 7 bases and 0 bases, there was a span of 14 bases. The CDR3 protein is CSGAWRFSTDTQYF. The CDR3 nucleotides are TGCAGCGGTGCCTGGCGGTTTAGCACAGATACGCAGTATTTT.

The chain couples TRBV19 to TRBJ2-1; D gene uncertain. Germline V gives CDR1 LNHDA, CDR2 SQIVND (reference sequence). V dropped 3 bases and J dropped 0 bases, with 9 bases sitting between them. The CDR3 loop spans 15 amino acids. CDR3 in DNA: TGTGCCAGTAGTATCCAGGTTGGCTCCTACAATGAGCAGTTCTTC. Its protein is CASSIQVGSYNEQFF. Based on the CDR3 plus reference TRBV19 and TRBJ2-1, the full variable domain is DGGITQSPKYLFRKEGQNVTLSCEQNLNHDAMYWYRQDPGQGLRLIYYSQIVNDFQKGDIAEGYSVSREKKESFPLTVTSAQKNPTAFYLCASSIQVGSYNEQFFGPGTRLTVL.

This clone has only a few counts. This chain links TRBV11-3 with TRBJ2-7; 12 bases agree with TRBD2. Germline loops: CDR1 SGHNT, CDR2 YENEEA. The CDR3 has 14 residues. V shed 8 bases, J shed 2 bases, and the junction held 4 bases outside the gene matches. CDR3 in amino acids: CASETSGRPYEQYF. The CDR3 bases are TGTGCCAGCGAGACTAGCGGGAGACCCTACGAGCAGTACTTC.

The gene calls are TRBV2 and TRBJ2-3; 7 bases map to TRBD1. CDR1 and CDR2 (germline): SNHLY, FYNNEI. J gave up 2 bases and V 6 bases, and 8 bases lay outside the gene matches. This CDR3 contains 15 residues. Here the CDR3 DNA reads TGTGCCAGCAGAGAGCAGGGGGTCCCCACAGATACGCAGTATTTT. Protein product: CASREQGVPTDTQYF.

The V and J genes are TRBV5-1 and TRBJ2-2; weak D call: TRBD2 (6 bases). The germline CDR1 and CDR2 sequences are SGHRS and YFSETQ. The V end was cut by 0 bases, the J end by 0 bases, with 15 bases between. This CDR3 contains 18 residues. CDR3 nucleotide sequence: TGCGCCAGCAGCTTGGCCGGTTGGGGGACTTCGAACACCGGGGAGCTGTTTTTT. It codes for CASSLAGWGTSNTGELFF.

This chain uses TRBV9 with TRBJ1-4; 7 positions agree with TRBD1. With 0 bases clipped from V and 6 bases from J, the junction kept 5 bases outside the gene matches. Germline V lookup: CDR1 SGDLS, CDR2 YYNGEE. The CDR3 consists of 15 residues. The CDR3, as DNA: TGTGCCAGCAGCGTAGCGGGGGACAGTTATGAAAAACTGTTTTTT. Protein sequence: CASSVAGDSYEKLFF.

This chain uses TRBV7-9 with TRBJ1-1, with 7 bases matching TRBD1. CDR1 and CDR2 from the germline V gene are SEHNR and FQNEAQ (reference sequence). The CDR3 consists of 14 residues. Germline trimming cut 1 base from V and 1 base from J; bases unmatched to any gene: 0. CDR3 sequence: CASSLGTGNTEAFF. CDR3 bases: TGTGCCAGCAGCTTAGGGACAGGGAACACTGAAGCTTTCTTT. Filled out from reference TRBV7-9 and TRBJ1-1, the complete variable domain reads DTGVSQNPRHKITKRGQNVTFRCDPISEHNRLYWYRQTLGQGPEFLTYFQNEAQLEKSRLLSDRFSAERPKGSFSTLEIQRTEQGDSAMYLCASSLGTGNTEAFFGQGTRLTVV.

The chain uses TRBV5-6 and TRBJ2-3, with D possibly TRBD1 on 5 matching bases. Looked up from germline, CDR1 is SGHDT and CDR2 is YYEEEE. The CDR3 is made up of 12 amino acids. V was trimmed by 3 bases and J by 9 bases, leaving 11 bases between them. This CDR3 reads CASSSGSETQYF. The DNA of the CDR3 is TGTGCCAGCAGCTCAGGGTCCGAGACGCAGTATTTT.

This chain connects TRBV7-9 to TRBJ2-4, with D tentatively TRBD2 (6 bases). Deletions cut 4 bases from V and 0 bases from J, with 13 bases between. Germline V gene lookup returns CDR1 SEHNR and CDR2 FQNEAQ (reference sequence). The CDR3 is 16 residues long. CDR3 loop: CASSSRTGLAKNIQYF. The CDR3 nucleotides read TGTGCCAGCAGCTCCCGGACGGGACTAGCCAAAAACATTCAGTACTTC.